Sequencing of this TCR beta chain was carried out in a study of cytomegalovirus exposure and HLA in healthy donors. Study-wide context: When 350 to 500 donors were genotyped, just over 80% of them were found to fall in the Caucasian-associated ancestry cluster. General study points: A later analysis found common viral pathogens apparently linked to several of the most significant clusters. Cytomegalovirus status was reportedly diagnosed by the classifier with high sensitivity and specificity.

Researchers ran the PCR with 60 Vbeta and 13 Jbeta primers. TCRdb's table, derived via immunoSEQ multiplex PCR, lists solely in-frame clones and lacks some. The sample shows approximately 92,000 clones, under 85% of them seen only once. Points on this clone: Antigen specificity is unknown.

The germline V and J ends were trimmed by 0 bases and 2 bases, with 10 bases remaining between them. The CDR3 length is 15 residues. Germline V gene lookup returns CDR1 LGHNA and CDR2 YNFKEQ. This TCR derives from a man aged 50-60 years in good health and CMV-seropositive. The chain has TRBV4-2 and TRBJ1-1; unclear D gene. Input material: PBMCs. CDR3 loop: CASSQDWQINTEAFF. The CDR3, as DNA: TGTGCCAGCAGCCAAGATTGGCAGATCAACACTGAAGCTTTCTTT.